These 15 T cell receptor beta chains were all obtained from the same sample, sequenced in a study of cytomegalovirus exposure and HLA in healthy donors. In the PCR, 60 Vbeta and 13 Jbeta primers were used. Only in-frame clones appear in the TCRdb table, and some are missing; sequencing was by immunoSEQ multiplex PCR. Of under 200,000 clones in the sample, roughly three quarters were seen once. Sequencing used PBMCs. Every receptor here comes from a woman aged 40 to 50 in good health and CMV-seropositive.

This chain uses TRBV2 with TRBJ2-1; TRBD1 matches at 8 bases. Looked up from germline, CDR1 is SNHLY and CDR2 is FYNNEI. The CDR3 consists of 16 residues. V gave up 3 bases and J gave up 2 bases; unmatched junction bases: 6. The CDR3, as DNA: TGTGCCAGCAGTGAGTTTTCAGGGGGCACCTACAATGAGCAGTTCTTC. Translation gives CASSEFSGGTYNEQFF. Filled out from reference TRBV2 and TRBJ2-1, the complete variable domain reads EPEVTQTPSHQVTQMGQEVILRCVPISNHLYFYWYRQILGQKVEFLVSFYNNEISEKSEIFDDQFSVERPDGSNFTLKIRSTKLEDSAMYFCASSEFSGGTYNEQFFGPGTRLTVL.

The V and J genes are TRBV2 and TRBJ2-5, with a tentative D call TRBD2 (7 bases). The DNA matches TRBJ2-7 better at its end, which makes the J call doubtful. Germline V gene lookup returns CDR1 SNHLY and CDR2 FYNNEI. The CDR3 totals 15 residues. The CDR3 is CASSEGGGGNYEQYF. In DNA, the CDR3 is TGTGCCAGCAGTGAGGGCGGGGGCGGAAATTACGAGCAGTACTTC.

The rearrangement links TRBV6-1 to TRBJ1-5; D not certain. The CDR3 runs to 14 residues. Germline CDR1 and CDR2: MNHNS and SASEGT. V lost 2 bases to trimming and J lost 4 bases, with 9 bases between them. The CDR3, as DNA: TGTGCCAGCAGTGAATCCGGGAGGAATCAGCCCCAGCATTTT. As protein: CASSESGRNQPQHF.

The CDR3 loop is CASSSPARQVFMADTQYF. As DNA, the CDR3 is TGTGCCAGCAGCTCTCCGGCGAGACAGGTTTTTATGGCAGATACGCAGTATTTT. The chain joins TRBV7-2 to TRBJ2-3; D possibly corresponds to TRBD1 (6 bases). In germline, CDR1 is SGHTA, CDR2 FQGNSA. CDR3 length equals 18 residues. Deletions cut 4 bases from V and 4 bases from J, with 24 bases between.

The chain is built from TRBV7-6 and TRBJ2-3; tentative D call: TRBD1 (5 bases). The CDR3 spans 14 residues. CDR1 is SGHVS, CDR2 FNYEAQ, per germline. V was pared by 0 bases and J by 6 bases, with 10 bases between. The CDR3 here is CASSLAPGLDTQYF. In DNA, the CDR3 is TGTGCCAGCAGCTTAGCCCCAGGGCTTGATACGCAGTATTTT.

The CDR3 bases are TGCGCCAGCAGCCAAGCTGCAGAGTTACGGGGTACGCAGTATTTT. Its translation is CASSQAAELRGTQYF. The chain uses TRBV4-1 and TRBJ2-3, with a possible D match to TRBD2 (5 bases). V lost 1 base to trimming and J lost 8 bases, with 16 bases between them. Germline CDR1 reads MGHRA; CDR2 reads YSYEKL. The CDR3 extends over 15 amino acids.

The chain carries TRBV4-1 and TRBJ2-5, with 10 bases lining up with TRBD2. The DNA end is a closer match to TRBJ2-7, so the J assignment may be wrong. CDR3 size: 16 residues. Germline CDR1 MGHRA, CDR2 YSYEKL. CDR3 loop: CASSQIGLAVAYEQYF. The CDR3 nucleotides read TGCGCCAGCAGCCAAATAGGACTAGCGGTGGCCTACGAGCAGTACTTC.

The chain has TRBV28 and TRBJ2-3; the match to TRBD2 covers 13 bases. V shed 6 bases and J 3 bases; nucleotides not matched to a gene: 3. The CDR3 has 15 residues. Germline V gene sequence: CDR1 MDHEN, CDR2 SYDVKM. Written as DNA, the CDR3 is TGTGCCAGCAGGGGACTAGCGGGGCTGACAGATACGCAGTATTTT. The encoded protein is CASRGLAGLTDTQYF.

This clone was counted many times. The V call is TRBV4-3, the J call TRBJ1-2; D ambiguous. V was cut by 2 bases and J by 5 bases, with 18 bases left in between. CDR3 size: 16 residues. Germline loops: CDR1 LGHNA, CDR2 YSLEER. The CDR3 DNA sequence: TGCGCCAGCAGCCAAAACACAGCATCCCCTCCTTATGGCTACACCTTC. Its protein is CASSQNTASPPYGYTF.

The chain joins TRBV28 to TRBJ1-1; no clear D gene. CDR3 length: 15 amino acids. V was cut by 7 bases and J by 3 bases, with 18 bases left in between. Germline V CDR1 and CDR2: MDHEN, SYDVKM. CDR3 in DNA: TGTGCCAGCATCCTGAAGCGTTTCGGTGACACTGAAGCTTTCTTT. It translates to CASILKRFGDTEAFF.

The CDR3 DNA is TGCGCCAGCAGCCTCTCGGTGCTGCGGGGCGGCGGGGAGCTGTTTTTT. Encoded protein: CASSLSVLRGGGELFF. The V and J genes are TRBV5-1 and TRBJ2-2, with D maybe TRBD2 (6 bases). The CDR3 extends over 16 amino acids. Per germline, CDR1 SGHRS and CDR2 YFSETQ. V lost 4 bases and J 7 bases, leaving 20 bases between the germline ends.

The chain is built from TRBV23-1 and TRBJ2-3; D remains unclear. TRBV23-1 qualifies as an ORF whose function is uncertain. The CDR3 is made up of 14 amino acids. Trimming cost V 0 bases and J 6 bases, with 10 bases left between them. Here the CDR3 reads CASSQSKTTDTQYF. For the CDR3, the DNA is TGCGCCAGCAGTCAATCGAAAACAACGGATACGCAGTATTTT.

This clone has a handful of counts. This sequence joins TRBV6-1 and TRBJ2-7; tentatively, D is TRBD1 (6 bases). V dropped 10 bases and J dropped 6 bases, with 13 bases sitting between them. Germline V gene sequence: CDR1 MNHNS, CDR2 SASEGT. The CDR3 has 11 amino acids. CDR3 sequence reads: CATTGRTEQYF. The DNA of the CDR3 is TGTGCCACCACAGGGCGAACCGAGCAGTACTTC.

J is TRBJ2-7 and V is TRBV20-1; D unclear. The V and J ends lost 6 bases and 3 bases respectively, with 9 bases between them. The CDR3 spans 11 residues. Germline V gives CDR1 DFQATT, CDR2 SNEGSKA (reference sequence). CDR3 residues: CSAVADYEQYF. DNA for the CDR3: TGCAGTGCGGTAGCTGACTACGAGCAGTACTTC.

CDR3 nucleotide sequence: TGTGCCAGCAGCTCCTCATCTGGACAGGGGGATGGCTACACCTTC. Its translation is CASSSSSGQGDGYTF. This sequence joins TRBV9 and TRBJ1-2; 10 bases are shared with TRBD1. The V segment lost 4 bases and the J segment 6 bases; nucleotides outside the gene matches: 9. CDR1 is SGDLS, CDR2 YYNGEE, per germline. The CDR3 has 15 amino acids.